The clone carrying this T cell receptor beta chain has ten or more counts. Its matching antigen is unknown. This entry comes from a study of molecular identifiers for immune sequencing clone quantification. Study details: Naive CD8 cell RNA, from roughly 18,000 or 92,000 cells, was split five ways in replicates, with four sequenced.

Isolation of naive CD8 T cells was achieved by sorting on a CD8+CD4-CCR7+CD45RA+ phenotype. MiXCR, applied by TCRdb to the PCR reads, yields one record per CDR3 protein. The repertoire holds tens of thousands of distinct CDR3 sequences, with 15% to 20% as singletons. Overall study findings and caveats: Identical barcode-sharing TCR molecules could lead to underestimated sizes for highly expanded clones.

CDR3 length: 13 amino acids. V was cut by 0 bases and J by 9 bases, with 12 bases left in between. Germline V CDR1 and CDR2: LGHNA, YNFKEQ. Sequencing input: naive CD8+ T cells from blood, with Jurkat cell RNA spiked in. The subset: FACS-sorted CD8+CD4-CCR7+CD45RA+ naive T cells. This receptor was identified in a human donor in good health. Some libraries in this study had Jurkat cell RNA spiked in. V usage is TRBV4-2 and J usage is TRBJ2-7; D may be TRBD2 (5 bases). The chain's CDR3 is CASSQDFGRGQYF. DNA for the CDR3: TGTGCCAGCAGCCAAGATTTCGGTCGGGGGCAGTACTTC.